Described below is a single T cell receptor beta chain sequence and its context. These data come from a study of technical replicates of blood from a few donors. There are 13 residues in the CDR3. Germline lookup yields CDR1 MNHEY and CDR2 SMNVEV (reference sequence). J gave up 3 bases and V 9 bases, and 8 bases lay outside the gene matches. Clones were read by immunoSEQ multiplex PCR, and TCRdb kept only the in-frame ones, dropping some. Among about 89,000 clones listed, roughly 94% were seen once. Specimen: T cells isolated from PBMCs. The chain couples TRBV27 to TRBJ2-7; 7 bases are a match to TRBD1. The origin of this receptor is a human donor in good health. This CDR3 reads CASSQGTLYEQYF. Here the CDR3 DNA reads TGTGCCAGTTCACAGGGGACCCTCTACGAGCAGTACTTC.